Below, 24 T cell receptor beta chains from the same sample are listed, as sequenced in a study of blood T cell repertoires in COVID-19. Clones were read by immunoSEQ multiplex PCR, and TCRdb kept only the in-frame ones, dropping some. In the table there are 35,000 to 40,000 clones, approximately 80% of which are singletons. Sequencing was performed on peripheral blood. The receptor source for this set is a human donor with acute or convalescent COVID-19. The donor label of this sample is uncertain.

This clone came up once. The rearrangement joins TRBV7-9 to TRBJ1-5; D unclear. Germline V gives CDR1 SEHNR, CDR2 FQNEAQ (reference sequence). The V end lost 3 bases, the J end lost 0 bases, and 6 bases lay between the germline ends. CDR3 length equals 14 residues. CDR3 in amino acids: CASSFGSSNQPQHF. Here the CDR3 DNA reads TGTGCCAGCAGCTTTGGGAGTAGCAATCAGCCCCAGCATTTT.

The V and J genes are TRBV12-5 and TRBJ1-1, with D possibly TRBD1 on 5 matching bases. Per germline, CDR1 LGHNT and CDR2 FRNRAP. There are 12 residues in the CDR3. V was shortened by 10 bases and J by 4 bases, with 13 bases between the two germline ends. The CDR3 DNA follows: TGTGCTACGGGGGAATCCTTCACTGAAGCTTTCTTT. Amino acids: CATGESFTEAFF.

The chain employs TRBV27 and TRBJ2-2; TRBD1 aligns across 8 bases. Germline CDR1 reads MNHEY; CDR2 reads SMNVEV (reference sequence). V dropped 10 bases and J dropped 4; count of bases not matched to a gene: 8. The CDR3 is 14 amino acids. This chain's CDR3 is CATRTGIVTGELFF. CDR3 in DNA: TGTGCCACCAGGACAGGGATCGTCACCGGGGAGCTGTTTTTT.

V is TRBV28 and J is TRBJ2-1; D not certain. Germline CDR1 MDHEN, CDR2 SYDVKM. V gave up 4 bases and J gave up 6 bases, with 13 bases separating them. This CDR3 comprises 14 residues. The CDR3: CASSSKPLVNEQFF. The CDR3, as DNA: TGTGCCAGCAGTTCTAAGCCCCTTGTCAATGAGCAGTTCTTC. Based on the CDR3 plus reference TRBV28 and TRBJ2-1, the full variable domain is DVKVTQSSRYLVKRTGEKVFLECVQDMDHENMFWYRQDPGLGLRLIYFSYDVKMKEKGDIPEGYSVSREKKERFSLILESASTNQTSMYLCASSSKPLVNEQFFGPGTRLTVL.

The count of this clone is one. This rearrangement joins TRBV11-3 to TRBJ2-7; perhaps TRBD1 as D (5 bases). With 3 bases removed from V and 7 bases from J, the gap between germline ends came to 10 bases. The CDR3 spans 12 residues. Germline values: CDR1 SGHNT, CDR2 YENEEA. Here the CDR3 DNA reads TGTGCCAGCAGCTTGACCTCAGGGGAGCAGTACTTC. Amino acid sequence: CASSLTSGEQYF. Full variable domain (missing parts from reference TRBV11-3 and TRBJ2-7): EAGVVQSPRYKIIEKKQPVAFWCNPISGHNTLYWYLQNLGQGPELLIRYENEEAVDDSQLPKDRFSAERLKGVDSTLKIQPAELGDSAVYLCASSLTSGEQYFGPGTRLTVT.

V usage is TRBV6-1 and J usage is TRBJ1-6, with D tentatively TRBD1 (5 bases). This CDR3 contains 15 residues. Germline V gene data show CDR1 as MNHNS and CDR2 as SASEGT. V was pared by 2 bases and J by 10 bases, with 15 bases between. The CDR3 is CASSETPGVGSPLHF. In DNA, the CDR3 is TGTGCCAGCAGTGAAACCCCGGGGGTGGGGTCACCCCTCCACTTT.

The V call is TRBV5-6, the J call TRBJ2-1, with D tentatively TRBD2 (6 bases). CDR3 size: 14 residues. V lost 3 bases and J 7 bases, leaving 14 bases between the germline ends. Germline CDR1 reads SGHDT; CDR2 reads YYEEEE. The CDR3 here is CASSSGGGVNEQFF. As DNA, the CDR3 is TGTGCCAGCAGCTCCGGTGGAGGGGTGAATGAGCAGTTCTTC.

The V call is TRBV4-1, the J call TRBJ2-1; D is perhaps TRBD2 (6 bases). The V gene's germline CDR1 is MGHRA and CDR2 YSYEKL. CDR3 length: 16 amino acids. Trimming removed 0 bases at V and 4 bases at J, with 13 bases between. CDR3 nucleotide sequence: TGCGCCAGCAGCCAAGACAGGGCGGGGTTATACAATGAGCAGTTCTTC. It translates to CASSQDRAGLYNEQFF.

The CDR3 DNA reads as TGCGCCAGCAGCTTGGTCGGGTTCGGGAACACTGAAGCTTTCTTT. It yields the protein CASSLVGFGNTEAFF. The V gene is TRBV5-1, the J gene TRBJ1-1; D is unclear. The germline CDR1 and CDR2 sequences are SGHRS and YFSETQ. This CDR3 is built from 15 residues. Trimming removed 0 bases at V and 1 base at J, with 10 bases between.

The V call is TRBV29-1, the J call TRBJ1-2; D remains ambiguous. The CDR3 length is 11 residues. The V gene's germline CDR1 is SQVTM and CDR2 ANQGSEA. For the CDR3, the DNA is TGCAGTACGGGAGGATCGGATGGCTACACCTTC. It translates to CSTGGSDGYTF.

J is TRBJ1-2 and V is TRBV19, with 7 bases that match TRBD1. Per the germline V gene, CDR1 is LNHDA and CDR2 is SQIVND (reference sequence). With 4 bases clipped from V and 2 bases from J, the junction kept 10 bases outside the gene matches. CDR3 length equals 16 residues. CDR3 nucleotide sequence: TGTGCCAGTAGTACCTGGACAGGTCAAAAGAACTATGGCTACACCTTC. The encoded protein is CASSTWTGQKNYGYTF.

The chain couples TRBV5-4 to TRBJ2-7; 9 bases match TRBD2. Germline CDR1 is SGHNT and CDR2 is YYREEE (reference sequence). The CDR3 runs 15 residues. V was clipped by 2 bases and J by 4 bases; unmatched bases: 7. The CDR3 DNA follows: TGTGCCAGCAGCTTAGGGCCGGGACTAGCTTACGAGCAGTACTTC. It translates to CASSLGPGLAYEQYF.

The genes are TRBV5-1 and TRBJ2-3; 9 bases line up with TRBD2. With V trimmed by 6 bases and J by 1 base, 6 bases remained unmatched. Germline assignment: CDR1 SGHRS and CDR2 YFSETQ. The CDR3 is made up of 15 amino acids. This CDR3 reads CASTISGSGTDTQYF. The CDR3 nucleotides are TGCGCCAGCACCATTAGCGGGAGTGGCACAGATACGCAGTATTTT.

This clone came up a few times. Other DNA sequences in the sample encode the same CDR3. This chain uses TRBV2 with TRBJ2-2; 9 nucleotides match TRBD1. Germline lookup yields CDR1 SNHLY and CDR2 FYNNEI. This CDR3 region has 16 residues. The V segment lost 3 bases and the J segment 1 base; nucleotides outside the gene matches: 3. The CDR3 reads CASSDLDRGNTGELFF. Written as DNA, the CDR3 is TGTGCCAGCAGTGATCTGGACAGGGGGAACACCGGGGAGCTGTTTTTT. The full variable domain, rest sourced from reference TRBV2 and TRBJ2-2, is EPEVTQTPSHQVTQMGQEVILRCVPISNHLYFYWYRQILGQKVEFLVSFYNNEISEKSEIFDDQFSVERPDGSNFTLKIRSTKLEDSAMYFCASSDLDRGNTGELFFGEGSRLTVL.

The J gene is TRBJ2-3, the V gene TRBV7-3, with D perhaps matching TRBD2 (6 bases). V was cut by 2 bases and J by 2 bases, with 11 bases left in between. From germline, CDR1 is SGHTA and CDR2 FQGTGA. The CDR3 has 15 amino acids. CDR3 sequence reads: CASSLSGGDTDTQYF. In DNA, the CDR3 is TGTGCCAGCAGCTTATCTGGCGGGGACACAGATACGCAGTATTTT. Combining the CDR3 with reference TRBV7-3 and TRBJ2-3 gives the whole variable domain GAGVSQTPSNKVTEKGKYVELRCDPISGHTALYWYRQSLGQGPEFLIYFQGTGAADDSGLPNDRFFAVRPEGSVSTLKIQRTERGDSAVYLCASSLSGGDTDTQYFGPGTRLTVL.

The chain combines TRBV9 with TRBJ1-1, with 9 bases lining up with TRBD1. Germline lookup yields CDR1 SGDLS and CDR2 YYNGEE. CDR3 length: 17 residues. Losses at the gene ends were 0 bases for V and 0 bases for J; bases not matched to a gene: 6. Here the CDR3 DNA reads TGTGCCAGCAGCGTAGGACAGGGGGTCCCCCTGAACACTGAAGCTTTCTTT. Amino acid sequence: CASSVGQGVPLNTEAFF.

The rearrangement links TRBV9 to TRBJ1-4, with D hard to call. Trimming removed 4 bases at V and 7 bases at J, with 14 bases between. Germline CDR1 reads SGDLS; CDR2 reads YYNGEE. This CDR3 comprises 14 residues. The CDR3 region has the DNA TGTGCCAGCAGCCCGTACTCGGGAGGTGAAAAACTGTTTTTT. It codes for CASSPYSGGEKLFF. The variable domain in full, with the rest retrieved from reference TRBV9 and TRBJ1-4, is DSGVTQTPKHLITATGQRVTLRCSPRSGDLSVYWYQQSLDQGLQFLIQYYNGEERAKGNILERFSAQQFPDLHSELNLSSLELGDSALYFCASSPYSGGEKLFFGSGTQLSVL.

In this sample, this clone turned up a few times. This chain joins TRBV3-1 (or the pseudogene TRBV3-2) and TRBJ1-1; TRBD1 matches 7 bases. Germline lookup yields CDR1 LGHDT and CDR2 YNNKEL (reference sequence). The ends lost 3 bases at V and 6 bases at J; junction bases unmatched: 10. The CDR3 consists of 15 residues. CDR3 sequence (DNA): TGTGCCAGCAGCCATATGGACAGGAGCCGGGCTGAAGCTTTCTTT. Translating it yields CASSHMDRSRAEAFF.

The V gene is TRBV2, the J gene TRBJ1-1; D uncertain. The CDR3 spans 17 residues. Germline V CDR1 and CDR2: SNHLY, FYNNEI. V was cut by 2 bases and J by 0 bases, with 16 bases left in between. The CDR3 DNA is TGTGCCAGCAGTGAACCCCACCGAGGCGCAATGAACACTGAAGCTTTCTTT. Translating it yields CASSEPHRGAMNTEAFF.

This clone showed up just once. The chain is built from TRBV18 and TRBJ2-7; possible D gene TRBD1, 6 bases. V dropped 6 bases and J dropped 5 bases, with 14 bases sitting between them. Germline V gene sequence: CDR1 KGHSH, CDR2 LQKENI. CDR3 length: 13 amino acids. CDR3 nucleotide sequence: TGTGCCAGCTCTACCCGGGCAGGGGACGAGCAGTACTTC. Protein: CASSTRAGDEQYF.

The chain combines TRBV30 with TRBJ2-7, with D possibly TRBD2 on 5 matching bases. Germline CDR1 GTSNPN, CDR2 SVGIG (reference sequence). The V and J ends lost 5 bases and 3 bases respectively, with 14 bases between them. This CDR3 is built from 13 residues. The CDR3 reads CAWGWRRSYEQYF. CDR3 DNA: TGTGCCTGGGGCTGGAGGAGGAGCTACGAGCAGTACTTC. Full variable domain (missing parts from reference TRBV30 and TRBJ2-7): SQTIHQWPATLVQPVGSPLSLECTVEGTSNPNLYWYRQAAGRGLQLLFYSVGIGQISSEVPQNLSASRPQDRQFILSSKKLLLSDSGFYLCAWGWRRSYEQYFGPGTRLTVT.

The chain employs TRBV9 and TRBJ2-1; 11 bases are shared with TRBD2. Trimming cost V 4 bases and J 0 bases; bases outside gene matches: 12. Looked up from germline, CDR1 is SGDLS and CDR2 is YYNGEE. The CDR3 loop spans 19 amino acids. The DNA for the CDR3 is TGTGCCAGCAGCCCCGGGGGTAGCGGGAGGGCGCGCTCCTACAATGAGCAGTTCTTC. This translates into CASSPGGSGRARSYNEQFF.

The sample holds a few counts of this clone. V gene TRBV6-1 combines with J gene TRBJ1-6; tentatively, D is TRBD1 (5 bases). Germline V gene sequence: CDR1 MNHNS, CDR2 SASEGT. V was trimmed by 2 bases and J by 9 bases, leaving 8 bases between them. The CDR3 is 13 residues long. This CDR3 is CASSERRGSPLHF. The CDR3 DNA is TGTGCCAGCAGTGAAAGGAGGGGTTCACCCCTCCACTTT.

This chain connects TRBV7-2 to TRBJ2-3; D possibly corresponds to TRBD1 (5 bases). The CDR3 runs 16 residues. Germline lookup yields CDR1 SGHTA and CDR2 FQGNSA. V dropped 0 bases and J dropped 4 bases, with 14 bases sitting between them. CDR3 in DNA: TGTGCCAGCAGCTTAGCGGAGCAGGGAAAGGCAGATACGCAGTATTTT. Translation gives CASSLAEQGKADTQYF.